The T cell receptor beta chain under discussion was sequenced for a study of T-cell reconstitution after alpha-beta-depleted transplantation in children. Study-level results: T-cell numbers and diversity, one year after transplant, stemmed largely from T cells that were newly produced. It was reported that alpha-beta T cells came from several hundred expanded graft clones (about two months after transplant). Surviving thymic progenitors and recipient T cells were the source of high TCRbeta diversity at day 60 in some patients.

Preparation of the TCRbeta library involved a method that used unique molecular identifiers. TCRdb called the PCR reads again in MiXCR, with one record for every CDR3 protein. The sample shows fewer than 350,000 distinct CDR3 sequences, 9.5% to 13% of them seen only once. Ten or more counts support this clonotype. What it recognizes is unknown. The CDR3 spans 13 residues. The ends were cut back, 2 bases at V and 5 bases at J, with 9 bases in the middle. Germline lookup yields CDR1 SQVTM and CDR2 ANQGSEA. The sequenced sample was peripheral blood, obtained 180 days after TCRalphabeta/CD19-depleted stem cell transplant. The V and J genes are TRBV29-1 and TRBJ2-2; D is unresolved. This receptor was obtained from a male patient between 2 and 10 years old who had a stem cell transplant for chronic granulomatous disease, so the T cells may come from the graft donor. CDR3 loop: CSVETLWTGELFF. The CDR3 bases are TGCAGCGTTGAAACCCTTTGGACCGGGGAGCTGTTTTTT.